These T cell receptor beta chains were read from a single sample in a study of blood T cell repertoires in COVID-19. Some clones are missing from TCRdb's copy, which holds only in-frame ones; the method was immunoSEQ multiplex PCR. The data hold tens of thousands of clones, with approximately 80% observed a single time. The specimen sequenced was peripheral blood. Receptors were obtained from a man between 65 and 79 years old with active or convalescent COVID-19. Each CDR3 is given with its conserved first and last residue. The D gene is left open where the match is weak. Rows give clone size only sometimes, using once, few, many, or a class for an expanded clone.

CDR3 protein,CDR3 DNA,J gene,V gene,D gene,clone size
CAISGLADYGYTF,TGTGCCATCAGTGGATTGGCAGACTATGGCTACACCTTC,TRBJ1-2,TRBV10-3,NA,NA
CASSLGSEYEQYF,TGCGCCAGCAGCTTGGGTAGCGAATACGAGCAGTACTTC,TRBJ2-7,TRBV5-1,NA,NA
CASSPPQGRRGNEQFF,TGTGCCAGCTCACCGCCACAGGGGCGAAGAGGCAATGAGCAGTTCTTC,TRBJ2-1,TRBV18,TRBD1,NA
CASSPIGYEQYF,TGTGCCAGCTCACCAATCGGCTACGAGCAGTACTTC,TRBJ2-7,TRBV18,NA,NA
CAWSVLHSNEQFF,TGTGCCTGGAGTGTACTCCACAGCAATGAGCAGTTCTTC,TRBJ2-1,TRBV30,NA,few
CASRGTGGSNQPQHF,TGTGCCAGTAGGGGGACAGGTGGATCCAATCAGCCCCAGCATTTT,TRBJ1-5,TRBV19,TRBD1,NA
CASSSPAGGLSEAFF,TGTGCCAGCAGTTCCCCCGCAGGGGGGCTCTCTGAAGCTTTCTTT,TRBJ1-1,TRBV28,TRBD1,NA
CASSPQDSPLHF,TGTGCCAGCAGCCCACAGGATTCACCCCTCCACTTT,TRBJ1-6,TRBV3-1/TRBV3-2,NA,NA
CASSFSDSPLHF,TGTGCCAGCAGTTTTTCAGATTCACCCCTCCACTTT,TRBJ1-6,TRBV28,NA,NA
CASSAAQGEYNEQFF,TGTGCCAGCAGTGCAGCCCAGGGGGAGTACAATGAGCAGTTCTTC,TRBJ2-1,TRBV6-1,TRBD1,NA
CASSLVVAGGETQYF,TGTGCCAGCAGCTTGGTCGTAGCGGGGGGCGAGACCCAGTACTTC,TRBJ2-5,TRBV5-4,TRBD2,NA
CASSLRPGTDLNTEAFF,TGTGCCAGCAGCTTGAGACCCGGGACAGACTTGAACACTGAAGCTTTCTTT,TRBJ1-1,TRBV5-6,TRBD1,NA
CATSRTGGEGYTF,TGTGCCACCAGCAGGACAGGGGGCGAGGGCTACACCTTC,TRBJ1-2,TRBV15,TRBD1,NA